Below, 7 T cell receptor beta chains from the same sample are listed, as sequenced in a study of blood T cell repertoires in COVID-19. Only in-frame clones appear in the TCRdb table, and some are missing; sequencing was by immunoSEQ multiplex PCR. The sample lists tens of thousands of clones; 85% to 90% were seen once. The sample was peripheral blood. These receptors all come from a human donor with active COVID-19. The donor label of this sample is uncertain.

V is TRBV2 and J is TRBJ1-6; D is ambiguous. CDR3 size: 14 residues. V lost 9 bases and J lost 9, with 18 bases in between. The germline CDR1 and CDR2 sequences are SNHLY and FYNNEI. In DNA, the CDR3 is TGTGCCAGTTCGCCGCGGGGTTTTACTTCACCCCTCCACTTT. Protein: CASSPRGFTSPLHF.

This clone is a singleton in its sample. J is TRBJ1-2 and V is TRBV29-1, with TRBD1 as a possible D gene (5 bases). This CDR3 spans 13 amino acids. Germline V gene sequence: CDR1 SQVTM, CDR2 ANQGSEA. V lost 4 bases, J lost 3 bases, and 12 bases lay in between. The CDR3 sequence: CSVASGRYYGYTF. The CDR3 DNA reads TGCAGCGTTGCCTCAGGGAGGTACTATGGCTACACCTTC.

The V call is TRBV15, the J call TRBJ2-2; the D is unclear. Germline V gives CDR1 LNHNV, CDR2 YYDKDF (reference sequence). The germline V and J ends were trimmed by 0 bases and 0 bases, with 11 bases remaining between them. CDR3 length: 17 amino acids. The CDR3 DNA sequence: TGTGCCACCAGCAGAGATACCGGAGCCGCGAACACCGGGGAGCTGTTTTTT. This encodes CATSRDTGAANTGELFF.

The rearrangement uses TRBV5-4 and TRBJ1-2; a possible D gene is TRBD1 (5 bases). The CDR3 contains 15 residues. Looked up from germline, CDR1 is SGHNT and CDR2 is YYREEE (reference sequence). V lost 0 bases and J 2 bases, leaving 11 bases between the germline ends. The CDR3 loop reads CASSLAAGRNYGYTF. DNA for the CDR3: TGTGCCAGCAGCTTGGCAGCAGGGCGAAACTATGGCTACACCTTC. The whole variable domain, remainder taken from reference TRBV5-4 and TRBJ1-2, is ETGVTQSPTHLIKTRGQQVTLRCSSQSGHNTVSWYQQALGQGPQFIFQYYREEENGRGNFPPRFSGLQFPNYSSELNVNALELDDSALYLCASSLAAGRNYGYTFGSGTRLTVV.

The V call is TRBV10-3, the J call TRBJ1-4; D is unclear. Deletions cut 4 bases from V and 7 bases from J, with 13 bases between. The CDR3 has 14 amino acids. Germline CDR1 and CDR2: ENHRY and SYGVKD. The CDR3 sequence is CAISGRPESEKLFF. As DNA, the CDR3 is TGTGCCATCAGTGGGCGGCCGGAGAGTGAAAAACTGTTTTTT.

The rearrangement links TRBV27 to TRBJ2-7; D not certain. V shed 3 bases and J shed 5 bases, with 14 bases lying between them. The CDR3 runs 14 residues. Germline V gives CDR1 MNHEY, CDR2 SMNVEV (reference sequence). This CDR3 reads CASSLIESFHEQYF. The CDR3 region has the DNA TGTGCCAGCAGTTTGATAGAGTCCTTCCACGAGCAGTACTTC.

This clone has just one count. The chain is built from TRBV5-8 and TRBJ2-2, with 11 bases that match TRBD2. Germline V gene data show CDR1 as SGHTS and CDR2 as YDEGEE. The CDR3 spans 18 residues. J lost 2 bases, V lost 3 bases, and 9 bases had no gene match. This CDR3 is CASSSLRGLAVNTGELFF. The CDR3 DNA is TGTGCCAGCAGCTCGTTAAGGGGACTAGCGGTTAACACCGGGGAGCTGTTTTTT.